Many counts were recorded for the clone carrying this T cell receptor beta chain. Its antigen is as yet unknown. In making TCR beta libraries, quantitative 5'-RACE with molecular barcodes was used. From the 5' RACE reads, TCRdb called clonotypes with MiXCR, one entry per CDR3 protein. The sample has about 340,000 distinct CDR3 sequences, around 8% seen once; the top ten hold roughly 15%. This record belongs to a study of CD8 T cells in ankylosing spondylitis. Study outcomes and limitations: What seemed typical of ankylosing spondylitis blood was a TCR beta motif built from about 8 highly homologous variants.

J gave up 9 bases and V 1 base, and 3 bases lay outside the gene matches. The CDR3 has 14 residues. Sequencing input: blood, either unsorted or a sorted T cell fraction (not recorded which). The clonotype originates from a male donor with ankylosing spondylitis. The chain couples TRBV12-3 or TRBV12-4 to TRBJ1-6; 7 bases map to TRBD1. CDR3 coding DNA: TGTGCCAGCAGTTTAGGACAGGGAGGTTCACCCCTCCACTTT. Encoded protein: CASSLGQGGSPLHF.